These 2 T cell receptor beta chains were sequenced from one sample in a study of T cells in Graves' hyperthyroidism and ophthalmopathy. Authors of the study amplified TCR beta CDR3 regions from RNA transcripts. During a first-round RT-PCR of the TCR CDR3, the HTBI primer set was used. TCRdb fed the multiplex PCR reads into MiXCR, producing one record per CDR3 protein. The sample contains 200,000 to 250,000 distinct CDR3 sequences, approximately 20% of which appear only once. Material for sequencing was blood. These receptors all come from a man aged 40-55 years with Graves' hyperthyroidism.

This clonotype was found a few times. This rearrangement joins TRBV6-2 or TRBV6-3 to TRBJ2-5; D possibly uses TRBD1 or TRBD2 (5 bases each). Germline-derived CDR1 and CDR2 are MNHEY and SVGEGT. V was shortened by 5 bases and J by 1 base, with 11 bases between the two germline ends. CDR3 length equals 14 residues. This CDR3 reads CASSAAGTQETQYF. CDR3 DNA: TGTGCCAGCAGTGCCGCAGGGACCCAAGAGACCCAGTACTTC.

The chain recombines TRBV7-8 with TRBJ1-1; D not resolved. This CDR3 has 16 amino acids. CDR1 and CDR2 from the germline V gene are SGHVS and FQNEAQ. Between the trimmed V and J ends, which lost 2 bases and 0 bases, there was a span of 13 bases. The CDR3 DNA is TGTGCCAGCAGCTTATCCACCGGCAGACTGAACACTGAAGCTTTCTTT. It is translated as CASSLSTGRLNTEAFF.